This TCR beta chain derives from a study of blood T cell repertoires in COVID-19. Study-wide background: Collection of acute and convalescent COVID-19 samples took place in the United States, Italy and Spain. T cells, B-cell-depleted T cells, or PBMCs supplied cDNA or gDNA.

The Seattle site enrolled patients during active infection and followed them longitudinally. Per the study methods: The assay estimated nucleated cells by amplifying reference gene primers. Using immunoSEQ multiplex PCR, the repertoire was profiled, and TCRdb retains in-frame clones only, with some absent. V and J calls and clone size are copied from that table; D and trimming were computed from the DNA. The table records about 170,000 clones, over 80% of them present only once. V lost 4 bases to trimming and J lost 7 bases; unmatched junction nucleotides: 10. This CDR3 has 15 residues. Germline loops: CDR1 SGHRS, CDR2 YFSETQ.

This chain joins TRBV5-1 and TRBJ2-4, with 8 bases matching TRBD1. The receptor was isolated from a woman of 80 years or more with COVID-19, enrolled during active disease. The sample was peripheral blood. This CDR3 reads CASSAQGAVGNIQYF. CDR3 coding DNA: TGCGCCAGCAGCGCCCAGGGGGCTGTTGGGAACATTCAGTACTTC.